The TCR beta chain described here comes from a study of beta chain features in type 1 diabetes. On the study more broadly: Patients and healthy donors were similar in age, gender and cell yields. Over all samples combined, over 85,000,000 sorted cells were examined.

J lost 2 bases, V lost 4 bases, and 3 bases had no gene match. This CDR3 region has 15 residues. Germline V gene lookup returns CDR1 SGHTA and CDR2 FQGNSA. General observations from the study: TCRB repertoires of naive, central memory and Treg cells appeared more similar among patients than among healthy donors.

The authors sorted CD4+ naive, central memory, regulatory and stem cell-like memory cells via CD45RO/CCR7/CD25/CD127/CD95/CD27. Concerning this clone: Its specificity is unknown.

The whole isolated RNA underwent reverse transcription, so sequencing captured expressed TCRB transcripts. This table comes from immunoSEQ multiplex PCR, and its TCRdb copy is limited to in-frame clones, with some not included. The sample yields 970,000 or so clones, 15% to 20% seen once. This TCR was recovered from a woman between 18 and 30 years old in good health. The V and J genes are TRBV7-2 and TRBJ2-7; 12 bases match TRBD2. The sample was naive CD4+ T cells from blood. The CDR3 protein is CASSSPSGRAYEQYF. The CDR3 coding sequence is TGTGCCAGCAGCTCCCCTAGCGGGAGGGCCTACGAGCAGTACTTC.